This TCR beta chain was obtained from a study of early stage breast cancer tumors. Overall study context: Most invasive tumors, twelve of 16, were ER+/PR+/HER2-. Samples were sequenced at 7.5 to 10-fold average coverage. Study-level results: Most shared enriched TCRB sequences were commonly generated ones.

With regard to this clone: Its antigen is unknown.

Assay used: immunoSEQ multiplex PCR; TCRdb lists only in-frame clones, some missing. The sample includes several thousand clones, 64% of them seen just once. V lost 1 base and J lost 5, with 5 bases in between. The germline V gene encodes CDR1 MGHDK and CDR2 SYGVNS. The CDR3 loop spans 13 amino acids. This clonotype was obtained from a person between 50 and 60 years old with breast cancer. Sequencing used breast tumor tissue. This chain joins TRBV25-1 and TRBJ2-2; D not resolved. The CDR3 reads CASSELATGELFF. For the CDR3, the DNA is TGTGCCAGCAGTGAATTAGCTACCGGGGAGCTGTTTTTT.